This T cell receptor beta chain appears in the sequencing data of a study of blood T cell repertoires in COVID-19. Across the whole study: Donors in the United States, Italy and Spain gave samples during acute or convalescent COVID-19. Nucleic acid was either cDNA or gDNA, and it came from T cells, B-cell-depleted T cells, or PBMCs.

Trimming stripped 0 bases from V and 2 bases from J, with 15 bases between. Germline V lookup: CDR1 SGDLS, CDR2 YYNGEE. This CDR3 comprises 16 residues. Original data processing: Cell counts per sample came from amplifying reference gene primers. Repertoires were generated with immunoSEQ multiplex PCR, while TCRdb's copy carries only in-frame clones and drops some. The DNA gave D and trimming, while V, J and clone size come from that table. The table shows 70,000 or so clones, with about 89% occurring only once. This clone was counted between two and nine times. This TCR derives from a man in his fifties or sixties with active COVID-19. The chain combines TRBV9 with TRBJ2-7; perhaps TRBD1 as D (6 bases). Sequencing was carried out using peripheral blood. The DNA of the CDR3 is TGTGCCAGCAGCGTAGACTCGGGACACCAGGCCTACGAGCAGTACTTC. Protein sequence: CASSVDSGHQAYEQYF. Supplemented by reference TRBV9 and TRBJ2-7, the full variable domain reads DSGVTQTPKHLITATGQRVTLRCSPRSGDLSVYWYQQSLDQGLQFLIQYYNGEERAKGNILERFSAQQFPDLHSELNLSSLELGDSALYFCASSVDSGHQAYEQYFGPGTRLTVT.